This T cell receptor (beta chain) was captured in a study of blood T cell repertoires in COVID-19 (dated by TCRdb to 2018 to 2021). Turning to the overall study: Collaborator samples came from the United States, Italy and Spain and covered acute and convalescent phases of COVID-19. Deeply sampled blood TCRbeta repertoires from subjects exposed to, actively infected with, or recovered from COVID-19 were included in the dataset. The repertoires were made available in a free public database intended to serve as a resource for research on the immune response to SARS-CoV-2. Sample metadata almost always included a de-identified subject ID, COVID-19 status, age in years and sex. HLA class I and class II types, where available, came from metadata supplied by the sample provider rather than from assay-based typing. The prospective study material was composed of cDNA or gDNA derived from T cells, B-cell-depleted T cells, or PBMCs. The samples were drawn from two sources: the first 160 participants of the ongoing ImmuneRACE study, and 1,000 to 1,500 subjects contributed by 6 global collaborators.

The CDR3 measures 13 amino acids from cysteine to phenylalanine. Only the CDR3 DNA is retained, 39 bases long and in frame from the first base. V is shortened by 3 bases, J by 3 bases, and the region joining them spans 9 bases. The germline V gene gives CDR1 as MNHEY and CDR2 as SVGEGT. General findings and caveats noted by the study authors: How much clinical and demographic metadata was included differed by source and by participant, and the metadata was provided uncurated.

TCRbeta CDR3 regions were amplified from genomic DNA using the immunoSEQ Assay, a bias-controlled multiplex PCR. The paper's processing steps were these. The number of nucleated cells in each sample was estimated from the amplification of reference gene primers within the assay. Sequence reads were collapsed and filtered to measure the absolute abundance of every unique TCRbeta CDR3 rearrangement. For each sample, productive Simpson clonality was calculated by taking the square root of Simpson's diversity index across productive rearrangements. TCRdb mirrors the immuneACCESS table, restricted to in-frame sequences. Some clones are absent from its copies; in checked studies, under half trace to an unresolved V gene, and the reason for the others is unknown. The V and J calls and clone size were taken over from that table, and D and trimming were inferred from the DNA. Counted in this sample were approximately 220,000 clones; around 85% of them appeared once. The ten largest clones take up about 7.4% of the sample.

On this clone itself: The specificity of this receptor is unknown. No clone much larger than this one lies a single base away; base qualities are absent.

The collaborating institutions used their own protocols to collect whole blood in K2EDTA tubes. For TCRbeta analysis, collaborators shipped samples in one of three forms: frozen whole blood, isolated PBMCs, or DNA extracted from either of those sample types. The sequence came from a woman older than 75 with acute or convalescent COVID-19. Recombination joined TRBV6-2 or TRBV6-3 with TRBJ2-7, and the D gene may be TRBD1, 5 bases matching. Source material: peripheral blood. The base sequence is TGTGCCAGCAGTTATCTCAGGGACTACGAGCAGTACTTC. Translated, it reads CASSYLRDYEQYF.